This entry is about one T cell receptor (beta chain). The length of the CDR3 is 15 residues. Per the germline V gene, CDR1 is KGHSH and CDR2 is LQKENI. Trimming left V 6 bases short and J 0 bases short, with 13 bases between. This specimen belongs to a study of blood T cell repertoires in COVID-19. Study-level information: The origin of the acute and convalescent COVID-19 samples was the United States, Italy and Spain.

Here immunoSEQ multiplex PCR was the method, and the copy in TCRdb shows in-frame clones only, minus some. The sample lists a few hundred thousand clones, about nine tenths occurring once. Ages ranged from about 18 to 100 years, with residence in around 24 US areas. Cohort allocation depended upon clinical history that participants reported. The sequence came from a woman aged 18 to 35 who had recovered from COVID-19. The rearrangement links TRBV18 to TRBJ2-3, with a tentative D call TRBD1 (5 bases). Sequenced sample: PBMCs or T cells enriched from blood (not recorded which). CDR3 sequence (DNA): TGTGCCAGCTCCCCCACAGGACGGAGCACAGATACGCAGTATTTT. It yields the protein CASSPTGRSTDTQYF.